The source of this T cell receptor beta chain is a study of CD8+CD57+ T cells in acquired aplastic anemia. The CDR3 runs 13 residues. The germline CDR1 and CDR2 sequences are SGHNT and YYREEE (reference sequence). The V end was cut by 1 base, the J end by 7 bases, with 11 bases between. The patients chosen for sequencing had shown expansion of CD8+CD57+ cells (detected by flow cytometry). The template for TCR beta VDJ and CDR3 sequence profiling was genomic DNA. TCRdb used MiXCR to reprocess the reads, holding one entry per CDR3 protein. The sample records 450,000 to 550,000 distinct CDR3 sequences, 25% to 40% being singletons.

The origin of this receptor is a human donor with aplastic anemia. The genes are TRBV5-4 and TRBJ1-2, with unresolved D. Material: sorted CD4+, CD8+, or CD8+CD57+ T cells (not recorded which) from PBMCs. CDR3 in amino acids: CASSLRVGVGYTF. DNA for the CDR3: TGTGCCAGCAGCTTGAGGGTGGGAGTTGGCTACACCTTC.